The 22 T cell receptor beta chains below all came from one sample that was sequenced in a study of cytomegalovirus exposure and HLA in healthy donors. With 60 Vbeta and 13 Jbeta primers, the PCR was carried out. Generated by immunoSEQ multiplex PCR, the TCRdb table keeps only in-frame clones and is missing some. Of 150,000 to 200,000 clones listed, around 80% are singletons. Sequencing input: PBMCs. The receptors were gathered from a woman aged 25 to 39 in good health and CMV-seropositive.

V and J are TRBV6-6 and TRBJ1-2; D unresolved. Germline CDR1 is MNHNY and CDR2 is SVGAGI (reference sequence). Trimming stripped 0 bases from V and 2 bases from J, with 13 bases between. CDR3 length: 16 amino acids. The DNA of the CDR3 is TGTGCCAGCAGTTACTCGGACGAGGACTTCAACTATGGCTACACCTTC. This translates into CASSYSDEDFNYGYTF.

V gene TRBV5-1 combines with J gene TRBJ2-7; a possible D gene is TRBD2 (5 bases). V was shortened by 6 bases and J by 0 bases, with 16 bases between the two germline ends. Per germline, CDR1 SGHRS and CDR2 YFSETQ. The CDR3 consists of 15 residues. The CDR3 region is CASIKSGVGSYEQYF. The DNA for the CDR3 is TGCGCCAGCATAAAATCCGGGGTAGGCTCCTACGAGCAGTACTTC.

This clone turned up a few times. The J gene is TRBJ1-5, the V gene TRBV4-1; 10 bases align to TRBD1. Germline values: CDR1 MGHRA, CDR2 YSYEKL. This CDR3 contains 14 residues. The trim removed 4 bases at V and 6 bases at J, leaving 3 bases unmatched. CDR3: CASSRGTGVQPQHF. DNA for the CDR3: TGCGCCAGCAGCCGCGGGACAGGGGTTCAGCCCCAGCATTTT.

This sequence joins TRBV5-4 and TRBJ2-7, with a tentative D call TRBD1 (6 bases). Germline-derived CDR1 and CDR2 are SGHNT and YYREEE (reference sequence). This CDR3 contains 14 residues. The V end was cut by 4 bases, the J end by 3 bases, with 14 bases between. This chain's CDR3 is CASSPTQGNYEQYF. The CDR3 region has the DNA TGTGCCAGCAGCCCCACTCAGGGGAACTACGAGCAGTACTTC.

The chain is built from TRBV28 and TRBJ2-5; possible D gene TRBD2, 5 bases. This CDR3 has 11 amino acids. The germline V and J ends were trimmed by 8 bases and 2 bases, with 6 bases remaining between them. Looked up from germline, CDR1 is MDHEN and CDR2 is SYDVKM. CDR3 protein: CASGEQETQYF. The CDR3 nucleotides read TGTGCCAGCGGGGAGCAAGAGACCCAGTACTTC.

DNA of the CDR3: TGTGCCAGCAGCCAAGATCCCAGGGGCCCTACCACCGGGGAGCTGTTTTTT. Protein: CASSQDPRGPTTGELFF. The V and J genes are TRBV4-2 and TRBJ2-2; possible D gene TRBD1, 6 bases. This CDR3 has 17 residues. CDR1 and CDR2 from the germline V gene are LGHNA and YNFKEQ. V lost 0 bases to trimming and J lost 4 bases, with 15 bases between them.

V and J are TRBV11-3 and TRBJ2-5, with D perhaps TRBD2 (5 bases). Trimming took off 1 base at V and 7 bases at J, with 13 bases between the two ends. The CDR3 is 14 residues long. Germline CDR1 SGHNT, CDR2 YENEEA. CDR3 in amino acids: CASSLGTLRGTQYF. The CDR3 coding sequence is TGTGCCAGCAGCTTAGGGACCCTCCGGGGGACCCAGTACTTC.

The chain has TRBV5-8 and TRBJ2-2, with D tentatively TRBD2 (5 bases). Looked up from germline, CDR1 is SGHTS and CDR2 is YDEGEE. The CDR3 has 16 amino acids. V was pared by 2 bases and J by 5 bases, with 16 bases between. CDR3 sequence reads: CASSLSVQRRTGELFF. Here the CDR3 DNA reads TGTGCCAGCAGCTTATCCGTACAGAGGAGGACCGGGGAGCTGTTTTTT.

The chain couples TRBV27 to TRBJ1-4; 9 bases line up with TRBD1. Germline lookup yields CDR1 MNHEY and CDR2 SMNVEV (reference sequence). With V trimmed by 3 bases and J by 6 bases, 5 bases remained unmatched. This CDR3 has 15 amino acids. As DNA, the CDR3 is TGTGCCAGCAGTTTTACGGGGACAGGGTATGAAAAACTGTTTTTT. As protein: CASSFTGTGYEKLFF.

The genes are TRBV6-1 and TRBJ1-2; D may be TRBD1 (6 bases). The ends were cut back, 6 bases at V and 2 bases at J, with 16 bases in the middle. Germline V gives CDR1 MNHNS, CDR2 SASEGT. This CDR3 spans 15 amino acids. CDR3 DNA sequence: TGTGCCAGCAGAGCGACGGGACAAGGGAACTATGGCTACACCTTC. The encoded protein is CASRATGQGNYGYTF.

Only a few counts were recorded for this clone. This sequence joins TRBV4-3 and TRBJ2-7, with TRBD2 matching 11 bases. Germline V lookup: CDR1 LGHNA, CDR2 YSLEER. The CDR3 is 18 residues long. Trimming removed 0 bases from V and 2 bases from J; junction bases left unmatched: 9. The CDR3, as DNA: TGCGCCAGCAGCCAAGACCTCCTGCCGGGACTAGCGGCCTACGAGCAGTACTTC. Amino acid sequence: CASSQDLLPGLAAYEQYF.

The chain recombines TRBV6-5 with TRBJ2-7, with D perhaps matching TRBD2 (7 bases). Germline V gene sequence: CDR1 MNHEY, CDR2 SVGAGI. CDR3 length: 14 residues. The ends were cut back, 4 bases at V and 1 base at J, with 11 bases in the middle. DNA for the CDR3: TGTGCCAGCAGTTGGGCGGGGGCATCCTACGAGCAGTACTTC. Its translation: CASSWAGASYEQYF.

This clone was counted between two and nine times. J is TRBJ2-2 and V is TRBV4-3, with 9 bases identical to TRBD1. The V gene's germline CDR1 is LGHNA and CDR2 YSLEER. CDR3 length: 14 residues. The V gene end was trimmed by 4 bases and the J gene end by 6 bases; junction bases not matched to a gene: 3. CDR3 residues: CASSLRQGAGELFF. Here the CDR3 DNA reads TGCGCCAGCAGCCTACGACAGGGGGCCGGGGAGCTGTTTTTT.

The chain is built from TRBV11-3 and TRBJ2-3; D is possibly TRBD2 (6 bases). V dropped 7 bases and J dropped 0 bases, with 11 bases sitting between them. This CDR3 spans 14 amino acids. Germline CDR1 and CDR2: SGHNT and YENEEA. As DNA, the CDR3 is TGTGCCAGCAAAAGCGGGCCTAGCACAGATACGCAGTATTTT. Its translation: CASKSGPSTDTQYF.

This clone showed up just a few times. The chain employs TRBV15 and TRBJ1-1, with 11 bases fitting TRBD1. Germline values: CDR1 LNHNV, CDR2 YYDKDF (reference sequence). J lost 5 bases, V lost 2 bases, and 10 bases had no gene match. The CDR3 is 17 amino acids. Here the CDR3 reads CATSRPTLRDRGTEAFF. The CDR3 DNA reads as TGTGCCACCAGCAGACCCACGTTACGGGACAGGGGGACTGAAGCTTTCTTT.

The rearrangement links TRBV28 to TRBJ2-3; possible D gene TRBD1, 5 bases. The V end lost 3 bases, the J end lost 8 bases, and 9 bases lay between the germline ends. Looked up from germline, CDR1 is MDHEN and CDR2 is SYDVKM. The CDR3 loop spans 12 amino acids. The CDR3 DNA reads TGTGCCAGCAGTTTCTCTCAGGGTACGCAGTATTTT. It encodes CASSFSQGTQYF.

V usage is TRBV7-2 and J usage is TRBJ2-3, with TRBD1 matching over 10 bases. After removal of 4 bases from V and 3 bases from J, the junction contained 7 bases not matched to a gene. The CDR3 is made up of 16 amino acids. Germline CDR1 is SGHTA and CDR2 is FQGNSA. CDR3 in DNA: TGTGCCAGCAGCTCGTACCGGGACAGGGGAACAGATACGCAGTATTTT. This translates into CASSSYRDRGTDTQYF.

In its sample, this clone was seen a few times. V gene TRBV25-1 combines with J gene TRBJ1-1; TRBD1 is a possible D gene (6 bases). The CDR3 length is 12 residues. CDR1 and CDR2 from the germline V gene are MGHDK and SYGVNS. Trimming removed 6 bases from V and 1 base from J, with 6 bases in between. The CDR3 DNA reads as TGTGCCAGCAGCAGGGGGAACACTGAAGCTTTCTTT. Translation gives CASSRGNTEAFF.

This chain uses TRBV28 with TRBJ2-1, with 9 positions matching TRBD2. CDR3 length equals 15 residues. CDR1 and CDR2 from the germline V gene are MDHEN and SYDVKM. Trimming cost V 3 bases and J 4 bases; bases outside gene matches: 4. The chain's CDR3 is CASSFIAGAYNEQFF. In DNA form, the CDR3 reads TGTGCCAGCAGTTTTATAGCGGGAGCTTACAATGAGCAGTTCTTC. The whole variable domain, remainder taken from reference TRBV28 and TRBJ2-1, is DVKVTQSSRYLVKRTGEKVFLECVQDMDHENMFWYRQDPGLGLRLIYFSYDVKMKEKGDIPEGYSVSREKKERFSLILESASTNQTSMYLCASSFIAGAYNEQFFGPGTRLTVL.

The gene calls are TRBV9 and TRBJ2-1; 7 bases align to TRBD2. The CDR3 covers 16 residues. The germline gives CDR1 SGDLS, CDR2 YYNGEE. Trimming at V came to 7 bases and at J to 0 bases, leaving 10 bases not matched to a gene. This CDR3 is CASSLVGGSSYNEQFF. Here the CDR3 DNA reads TGTGCCAGCTCACTGGTGGGCGGGAGCTCCTACAATGAGCAGTTCTTC.

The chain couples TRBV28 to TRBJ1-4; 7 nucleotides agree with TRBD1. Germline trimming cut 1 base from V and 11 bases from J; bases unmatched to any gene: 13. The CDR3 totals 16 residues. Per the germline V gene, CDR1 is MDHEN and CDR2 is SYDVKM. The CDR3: CASSLFSGGRRGKLFF. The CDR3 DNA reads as TGTGCCAGCAGTTTATTCTCAGGGGGACGCAGGGGGAAACTGTTTTTT. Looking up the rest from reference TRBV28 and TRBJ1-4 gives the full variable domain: DVKVTQSSRYLVKRTGEKVFLECVQDMDHENMFWYRQDPGLGLRLIYFSYDVKMKEKGDIPEGYSVSREKKERFSLILESASTNQTSMYLCASSLFSGGRRGKLFFGSGTQLSVL.

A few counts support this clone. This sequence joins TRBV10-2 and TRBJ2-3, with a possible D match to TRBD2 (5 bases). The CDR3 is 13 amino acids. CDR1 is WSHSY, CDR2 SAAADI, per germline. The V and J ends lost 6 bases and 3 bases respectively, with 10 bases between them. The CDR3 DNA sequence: TGCGCCAGCAGGGGGAGACGGACAGATACGCAGTATTTT. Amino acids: CASRGRRTDTQYF.